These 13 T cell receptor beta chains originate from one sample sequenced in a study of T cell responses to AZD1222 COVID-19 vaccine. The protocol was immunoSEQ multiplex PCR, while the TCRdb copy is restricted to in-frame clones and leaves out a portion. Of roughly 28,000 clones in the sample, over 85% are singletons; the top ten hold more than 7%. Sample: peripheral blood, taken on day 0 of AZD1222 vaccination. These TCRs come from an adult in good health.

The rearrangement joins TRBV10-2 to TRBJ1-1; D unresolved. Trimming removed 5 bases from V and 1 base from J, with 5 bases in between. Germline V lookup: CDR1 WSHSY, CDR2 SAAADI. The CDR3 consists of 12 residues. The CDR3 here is CASSRGNTEAFF. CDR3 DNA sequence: TGCGCCAGCAGTCGCGGGAACACTGAAGCTTTCTTT.

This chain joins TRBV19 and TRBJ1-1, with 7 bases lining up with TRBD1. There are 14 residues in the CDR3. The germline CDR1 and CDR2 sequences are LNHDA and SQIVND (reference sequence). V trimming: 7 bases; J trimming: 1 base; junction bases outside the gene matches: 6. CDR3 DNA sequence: TGTGCCAGTATCAGAGGGGGCGGGAACACTGAAGCTTTCTTT. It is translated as CASIRGGGNTEAFF.

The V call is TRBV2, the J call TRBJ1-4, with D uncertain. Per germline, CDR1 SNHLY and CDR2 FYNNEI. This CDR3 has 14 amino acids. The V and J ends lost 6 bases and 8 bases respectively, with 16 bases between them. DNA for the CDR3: TGTGCCAGCAGAGTACATGGAGTAGGGGAAAAACTGTTTTTT. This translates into CASRVHGVGEKLFF.

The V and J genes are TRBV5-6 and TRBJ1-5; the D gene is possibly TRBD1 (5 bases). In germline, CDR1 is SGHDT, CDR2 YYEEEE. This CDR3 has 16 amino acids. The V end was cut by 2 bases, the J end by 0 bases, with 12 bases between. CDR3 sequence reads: CASSFGGPYSNQPQHF. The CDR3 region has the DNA TGTGCCAGCAGCTTTGGGGGACCCTATAGCAATCAGCCCCAGCATTTT.

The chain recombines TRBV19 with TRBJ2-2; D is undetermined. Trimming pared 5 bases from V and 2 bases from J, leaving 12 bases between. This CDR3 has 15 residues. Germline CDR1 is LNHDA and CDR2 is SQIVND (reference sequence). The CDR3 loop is CASSSGPQNTGELFF. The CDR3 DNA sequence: TGTGCCAGTAGTTCGGGCCCCCAAAACACCGGGGAGCTGTTTTTT.

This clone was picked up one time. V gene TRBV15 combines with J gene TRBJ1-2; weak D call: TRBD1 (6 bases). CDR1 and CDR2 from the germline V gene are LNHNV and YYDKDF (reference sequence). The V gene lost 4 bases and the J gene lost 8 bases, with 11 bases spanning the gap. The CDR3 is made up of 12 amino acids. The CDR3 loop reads CATSNPRGGYTF. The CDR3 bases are TGTGCCACCAGCAACCCCAGGGGAGGCTACACCTTC.

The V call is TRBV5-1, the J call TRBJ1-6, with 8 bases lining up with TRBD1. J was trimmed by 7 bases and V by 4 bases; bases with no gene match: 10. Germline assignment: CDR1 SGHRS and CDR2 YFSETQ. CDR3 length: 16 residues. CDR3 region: CASSLDRVGLNSPLHF. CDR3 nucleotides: TGCGCCAGCAGCCTGGACAGGGTGGGATTGAATTCACCCCTCCACTTT.

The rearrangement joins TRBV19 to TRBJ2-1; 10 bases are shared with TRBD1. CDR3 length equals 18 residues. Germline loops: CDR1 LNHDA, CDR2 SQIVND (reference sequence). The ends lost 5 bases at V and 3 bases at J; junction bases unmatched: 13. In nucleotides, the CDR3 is TGTGCCAGTAGTTCCGGGACAGGGGAGAGGGGCCTCTACAATGAGCAGTTCTTC. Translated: CASSSGTGERGLYNEQFF.

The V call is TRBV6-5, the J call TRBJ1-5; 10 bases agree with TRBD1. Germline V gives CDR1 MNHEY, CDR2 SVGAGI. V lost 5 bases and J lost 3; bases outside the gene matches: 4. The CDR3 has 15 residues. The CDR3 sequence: CASSLDRGYNQPQHF. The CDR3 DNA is TGTGCCAGCAGTCTGGACAGGGGGTACAATCAGCCCCAGCATTTT.

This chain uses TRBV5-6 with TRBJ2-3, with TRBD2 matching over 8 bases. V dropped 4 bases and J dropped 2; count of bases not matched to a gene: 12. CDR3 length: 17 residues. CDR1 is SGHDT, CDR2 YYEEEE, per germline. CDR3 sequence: CASSREAIAGLTDTQYF. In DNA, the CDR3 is TGTGCCAGCAGCCGCGAGGCGATAGCGGGGCTCACAGATACGCAGTATTTT.

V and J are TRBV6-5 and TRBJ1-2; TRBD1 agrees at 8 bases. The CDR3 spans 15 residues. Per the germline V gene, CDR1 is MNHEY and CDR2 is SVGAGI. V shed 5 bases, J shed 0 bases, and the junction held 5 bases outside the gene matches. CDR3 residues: CASSRTGQANYGYTF. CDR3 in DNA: TGTGCCAGCAGTCGGACAGGGCAAGCTAACTATGGCTACACCTTC.

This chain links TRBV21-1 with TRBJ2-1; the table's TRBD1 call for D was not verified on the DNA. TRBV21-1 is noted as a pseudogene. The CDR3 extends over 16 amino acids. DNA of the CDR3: TGTGCCAGCAGCCAAACCCACAGGGGGTCGATCAATGAGCAGTTCTTC. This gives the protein CASSQTHRGSINEQFF.

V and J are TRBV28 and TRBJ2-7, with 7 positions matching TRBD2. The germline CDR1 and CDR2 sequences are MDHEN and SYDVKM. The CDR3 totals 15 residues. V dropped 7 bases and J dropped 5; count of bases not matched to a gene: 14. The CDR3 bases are TGTGCCAGCACCCCAGGCGGGGGAGGTGTCAACGAGCAGTACTTC. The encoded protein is CASTPGGGGVNEQYF.